A single sample gave rise to the 28 T cell receptor beta chains below, sequenced in a study of blood T cells in healthy people across ages. The use of a sample-barcoded 5' primer and a J-beta primer mix characterized a second PCR of roughly 6 to 11 cycles. TCRdb fed the 5' RACE reads into MiXCR, producing one record per CDR3 protein. Of roughly 800,000 distinct CDR3 sequences listed, 25% are singletons. In addition, the sample was reused for a study of T cells of mothers and their children.

Sample: blood. The source of these receptors is a boy aged 10-17 years in good health.

V and J are TRBV7-9 and TRBJ2-3; 9 nucleotides match TRBD2. Trimming at V came to 4 bases and at J to 5 bases, leaving 7 bases not matched to a gene. In germline, CDR1 is SEHNR, CDR2 FQNEAQ (reference sequence). The CDR3 is 15 residues long. CDR3 in amino acids: CASSSFASGEDTQYF. The DNA of the CDR3 is TGTGCCAGCAGCTCCTTCGCTAGCGGGGAAGATACGCAGTATTTT.

This clonotype appeared a few times. J is TRBJ2-4 and V is TRBV20-1, with 8 bases identical to TRBD2. Trimming took 5 bases from V and 8 from J; bases not matched to a gene: 2. CDR3 length: 11 residues. Looked up from germline, CDR1 is DFQATT and CDR2 is SNEGSKA (reference sequence). CDR3 in amino acids: CSAPGGHIQYF. The CDR3 DNA follows: TGCAGTGCTCCGGGGGGGCACATTCAGTACTTC.

V and J are TRBV6-5 and TRBJ2-3; 9 nucleotides agree with TRBD1. Germline CDR1 MNHEY, CDR2 SVGAGI. The CDR3 contains 13 residues. V was clipped by 6 bases and J by 4 bases; unmatched bases: 2. The CDR3 spells CASRGTGSDTQYF. CDR3 nucleotides: TGTGCCAGCAGAGGGACAGGGTCAGATACGCAGTATTTT.

This clonotype has only a few counts. This rearrangement joins TRBV12-3 or TRBV12-4 to TRBJ1-2; D remains ambiguous. This CDR3 is 13 amino acids long. V shed 6 bases and J shed 2 bases, with 10 bases lying between them. CDR3 protein: CASSSPSNYGYTF. Written as DNA, the CDR3 is TGTGCCAGCAGCAGCCCATCCAACTATGGCTACACCTTC.

This clonotype was counted between two and nine times. The chain combines TRBV11-1 with TRBJ2-5; 9 bases line up with TRBD1. The DNA end is a closer match to TRBJ2-7, so the J assignment may be wrong. CDR3 size: 14 residues. Per germline, CDR1 SGHAT and CDR2 FQDESV (reference sequence). CDR3 loop: CASSPQTGGYEQYF. As DNA, the CDR3 is TGTGCCAGCAGCCCACAGACAGGGGGCTACGAGCAGTACTTC.

The chain combines TRBV29-1 with TRBJ2-5, with D perhaps being TRBD1 or TRBD2 (6 bases each). CDR1 and CDR2 (germline): SQVTM, ANQGSEA. CDR3 length: 18 amino acids. V lost 1 base, J lost 2 bases, and 23 bases lay in between. The CDR3 coding sequence is TGCAGCGTTGAAGCGAGGACAGAGCTAGCGAGCTGGCAAGAGACCCAGTACTTC. It translates to CSVEARTELASWQETQYF.

The chain is built from TRBV7-6 and TRBJ2-5, with D possibly matching TRBD1 (8 bases). V lost 0 bases and J 4 bases, leaving 24 bases between the germline ends. CDR1 and CDR2 (germline): SGHVS, FNYEAQ. The length of the CDR3 is 19 residues. The CDR3: CASSLAGPSTGEGRETQYF. CDR3 sequence (DNA): TGTGCCAGCAGCTTAGCTGGTCCTTCGACAGGGGAGGGAAGAGAGACCCAGTACTTC.

The chain is built from TRBV9 and TRBJ2-3; the match to TRBD1 covers 7 bases. Germline values: CDR1 SGDLS, CDR2 YYNGEE. The ends lost 3 bases at V and 2 bases at J; junction bases unmatched: 3. The CDR3 consists of 14 residues. In DNA, the CDR3 is TGTGCCAGCAGCGCGGGACAGTACACAGATACGCAGTATTTT. Its translation: CASSAGQYTDTQYF.

V and J are TRBV20-1 and TRBJ2-7; the match to TRBD2 covers 11 bases. This CDR3 spans 18 amino acids. Germline CDR1 DFQATT, CDR2 SNEGSKA (reference sequence). Losses at the gene ends were 5 bases for V and 0 bases for J; bases not matched to a gene: 15. CDR3 bases: TGCAGTGCTGGGGGTTGGGTAGCGGGAGGGCCAGACTCCTACGAGCAGTACTTC. It yields the protein CSAGGWVAGGPDSYEQYF.

This sequence joins TRBV2 and TRBJ2-5; 7 bases line up with TRBD2. Looked up from germline, CDR1 is SNHLY and CDR2 is FYNNEI. J lost 2 bases, V lost 3 bases, and 3 bases had no gene match. The length of the CDR3 is 14 residues. This CDR3 is CASSDPSGQETQYF. CDR3 nucleotides: TGTGCCAGCAGTGACCCTAGCGGACAAGAGACCCAGTACTTC.

The chain carries TRBV6-2 or TRBV6-3 and TRBJ1-1, with D unresolved. Germline assignment: CDR1 MNHEY and CDR2 SVGEGT. V dropped 6 bases and J dropped 1 base, with 12 bases sitting between them. The CDR3 has 14 amino acids. The CDR3 sequence: CASSLQDGNTEAFF. The CDR3 DNA sequence: TGTGCCAGCAGCCTCCAAGACGGGAACACTGAAGCTTTCTTT.

There are a few counts of this clonotype. The gene calls are TRBV28 and TRBJ2-1; no reliable D call. In germline, CDR1 is MDHEN, CDR2 SYDVKM. CDR3 length equals 17 residues. V was cut by 5 bases and J by 0 bases, with 17 bases left in between. The CDR3 nucleotides are TGTGCCAGCAGTGCCCAGAGACGCCAGAGCTCCTACAATGAGCAGTTCTTC. It specifies CASSAQRRQSSYNEQFF.

V is TRBV6-2 or TRBV6-3 and J is TRBJ2-1; possible D gene TRBD1, 5 bases. Germline CDR1 is MNHEY and CDR2 is SVGEGT. Trimming removed 7 bases at V and 2 bases at J, with 18 bases between. The CDR3 loop spans 16 amino acids. The CDR3 nucleotides read TGTGCCAGCACTCCGAATGGGGTAGGGGCCTACAATGAGCAGTTCTTC. Protein product: CASTPNGVGAYNEQFF.

The chain has TRBV18 and TRBJ2-1, with D tentatively TRBD2 (6 bases). Germline CDR1 is KGHSH and CDR2 is LQKENI. CDR3 length equals 16 residues. V was trimmed by 2 bases and J by 4 bases, leaving 15 bases between them. In DNA form, the CDR3 reads TGTGCCAGCTCACCATTGGCGGAGGGCGGTTACAATGAGCAGTTCTTC. Residues: CASSPLAEGGYNEQFF.

This clonotype was seen only a few times. The chain couples TRBV29-1 to TRBJ1-5; D remains ambiguous. Germline V lookup: CDR1 SQVTM, CDR2 ANQGSEA. The CDR3 contains 13 residues. Trimming pared 3 bases from V and 4 bases from J, leaving 10 bases between. The CDR3: CSVEARDNQPQHF. The CDR3 DNA sequence: TGCAGCGTTGAGGCGAGGGATAATCAGCCCCAGCATTTT.

Only a few counts were recorded for this clonotype. Sequence at one end of the junction differs from germline and may be a read error. The chain joins TRBV7-9 to TRBJ2-4, with D unresolved. This CDR3 is 15 amino acids long. From germline, CDR1 is SEHNR and CDR2 FQNEAQ (reference sequence). The CDR3 reads CASSSLDLTQNVQYF. The CDR3 DNA is TGTGCCAGCAGCTCACTGGATTTGACTCAAAACGTTCAGTACTTC. The variable domain in full, with the rest retrieved from reference TRBV7-9 and TRBJ2-4, is DTGVSQNPRHKITKRGQNVTFRCDPISEHNRLYWYRQTLGQGPEFLTYFQNEAQLEKSRLLSDRFSAERPKGSFSTLEIQRTEQGDSAMYLCASSSLDLTQNVQYFGAGTRLSVL.

The J gene is TRBJ1-6, the V gene TRBV7-9, with unresolved D. Germline V gene lookup returns CDR1 SEHNR and CDR2 FQNEAQ (reference sequence). Trimming removed 5 bases at V and 3 bases at J, with 11 bases between. This CDR3 has 15 amino acids. CDR3 coding DNA: TGTGCCAGCAGCCCCGACCGGGTCTATAATTCACCCCTCCACTTT. It yields the protein CASSPDRVYNSPLHF.

This clonotype was counted a few times. The chain recombines TRBV4-3 with TRBJ1-6, with D hard to call. The germline CDR1 and CDR2 sequences are LGHNA and YSLEER. The CDR3 contains 15 residues. V shed 5 bases and J shed 3 bases, with 11 bases lying between them. The CDR3 reads CASSAGGIYNSPLHF. The CDR3 DNA reads TGCGCCAGCAGCGCCGGAGGGATCTATAATTCACCCCTCCACTTT.

This clonotype turned up a few times. The CDR3 is CASSPITGARATNEKLFF. CDR3 in DNA: TGTGCCAGCAGCCCTATTACAGGGGCAAGGGCAACTAATGAAAAACTGTTTTTT. This sequence joins TRBV3-1 and TRBJ1-4; TRBD1 agrees at 7 bases. V trimming: 4 bases; J trimming: 0 bases; junction bases outside the gene matches: 11. There are 18 residues in the CDR3. Per the germline V gene, CDR1 is LGHDT and CDR2 is YNNKEL (reference sequence).

Concerning this clonotype: An end of the junction differs from the germline gene, which may be a read error. The rearrangement uses TRBV29-1 and TRBJ2-5; possible D gene TRBD1, 5 bases. The germline gives CDR1 SQVTM, CDR2 ANQGSEA. The CDR3 sequence is 13 residues long. The CDR3 spells CSHPGWSYNEQFF. In nucleotides, the CDR3 is TGCAGCCACCCAGGGTGGTCCTACAATGAGCAGTTCTTT.

The genes are TRBV2 and TRBJ2-6; TRBD1 matches at 8 bases. Germline values: CDR1 SNHLY, CDR2 FYNNEI. The J segment lost 4 bases and the V segment lost 7 bases, leaving 6 bases of the junction unmatched. There are 15 residues in the CDR3. Written as DNA, the CDR3 is TGTGCCAGCAAAGAGACAGGGGTAGGGGCCAACGTCCTGACTTTC. Protein: CASKETGVGANVLTF.

This clonotype was found a few times. The V gene is TRBV7-2, the J gene TRBJ2-7; no reliable D call. The CDR3 runs 14 residues. V lost 5 bases to trimming and J lost 1 base, with 12 bases between them. CDR1 and CDR2 from the germline V gene are SGHTA and FQGNSA. The CDR3 DNA follows: TGTGCCAGCAGCCTTATGCGCACTTCCTACGAGCAGTACTTC. Encoded protein: CASSLMRTSYEQYF.

The chain links TRBV9 to TRBJ2-2; D possibly matches TRBD1 or TRBD2 (7 bases each). Deletions cut 7 bases from V and 1 base from J, with 17 bases between. The CDR3 consists of 16 residues. The germline gives CDR1 SGDLS, CDR2 YYNGEE. CDR3 amino acids: CASGLERDRNTGELFF. CDR3 in DNA: TGTGCCAGCGGCCTCGAGCGGGACAGGAACACCGGGGAGCTGTTTTTT.

In this sample, this clonotype turned up a few times. Its ends do not fully match the called genes, so a read error is possible. The chain couples TRBV12-3 or TRBV12-4 to TRBJ2-7; D might be TRBD2 (6 bases). This CDR3 comprises 12 residues. The CDR3 coding sequence is TGTGCCAGCAGTTTGAACGGGAGAGCCCCTTTCTTC. This sequence encodes CASSLNGRAPFF.

There are a few counts of this clonotype. This sequence joins TRBV29-1 and TRBJ2-3; D gene uncertain. Trimming took 4 bases from V and 4 from J, leaving 12 bases between them. The CDR3 has 13 amino acids. Germline V gene sequence: CDR1 SQVTM, CDR2 ANQGSEA. The CDR3, as DNA: TGCAGCGTTGCAATGGCGTCCGCAGATACGCAGTATTTT. This sequence encodes CSVAMASADTQYF.

This chain links TRBV29-1 with TRBJ1-4, with D maybe TRBD1 (6 bases). Between the trimmed V and J ends, which lost 1 base and 8 bases, there was a span of 11 bases. The CDR3 runs to 13 residues. Germline lookup yields CDR1 SQVTM and CDR2 ANQGSEA. The CDR3 region has the DNA TGCAGCGTTGAAGTTTCCAGGGGCGAAAAACTGTTTTTT. Protein product: CSVEVSRGEKLFF.

This clonotype was counted only a few times. This rearrangement joins TRBV21-1 to TRBJ2-5; TRBD2 is taken as the D call from the table, unchecked against the DNA. TRBV21-1 is a pseudogene locus. The CDR3 contains 15 residues. The CDR3 DNA sequence: TGTGCCAGCGAGCAAAGGGTGTTCTTAGCGGAGACCCAGTACTTC. Translation: CASEQRVFLAETQYF.

V and J are TRBV7-3 and TRBJ2-3; TRBD2 might be the D (6 bases). Germline V gene data show CDR1 as SGHTA and CDR2 as FQGTGA. This CDR3 is 16 amino acids long. Trimming shortened V by 2 bases and J by 3 bases, and 15 bases separated the two germline ends. CDR3 sequence: CASSLHPSGVTDTQYF. CDR3 nucleotide sequence: TGTGCCAGCAGCTTACATCCTTCGGGAGTGACAGATACGCAGTATTTT.